The 30 T cell receptor beta chains reported below all come from one sample, sequenced in a study of shared clonotypes between healthy human individuals. Sequencing used immunoSEQ multiplex PCR; TCRdb keeps in-frame clones, though not all of them. Of millions of clones detected, more than 80% appear once; the ten largest clones hold 0.13% to 0.15%. Specimen: naive CD4+ T cells sorted from blood. The subset is: CD45RA+ positively selected. All receptors come from a man between 18 and 29 years old in good health.

The gene calls are TRBV30 and TRBJ2-5; weak D call: TRBD1 (6 bases). There are 14 residues in the CDR3. The V end was cut by 2 bases, the J end by 2 bases, with 12 bases between. Germline CDR1 is GTSNPN and CDR2 is SVGIG (reference sequence). In DNA form, the CDR3 reads TGTGCCTGGAGTCCCGGGACAAAACAAGAGACCCAGTACTTC. The encoded protein is CAWSPGTKQETQYF. Full variable domain (rest looked up from reference TRBV30 and TRBJ2-5): SQTIHQWPATLVQPVGSPLSLECTVEGTSNPNLYWYRQAAGRGLQLLFYSVGIGQISSEVPQNLSASRPQDRQFILSSKKLLLSDSGFYLCAWSPGTKQETQYFGPGTRLLVL.

DNA for the CDR3: TGTGCCAGCTCACCACCGGTCCCAGAGACCCAGTACTTC. This encodes CASSPPVPETQYF. The rearrangement uses TRBV18 and TRBJ2-5; D ambiguous. The ends were cut back, 0 bases at V and 4 bases at J, with 6 bases in the middle. The V gene's germline CDR1 is KGHSH and CDR2 LQKENI. The CDR3 is made up of 13 amino acids.

Comment on this clone: Additional DNA sequences in this sample encode the identical CDR3. The genes are TRBV19 and TRBJ1-1, with D uncertain. Trimming removed 6 bases at V and 4 bases at J, with 6 bases between. This CDR3 has 11 residues. Germline V gene sequence: CDR1 LNHDA, CDR2 SQIVND (reference sequence). Here the CDR3 DNA reads TGTGCCAGTAGCAGGACCACTGAAGCTTTCTTT. As protein: CASSRTTEAFF.

This chain links TRBV11-3 with TRBJ2-1, with 10 bases that match TRBD1. V lost 3 bases to trimming and J lost 7 bases; unmatched junction nucleotides: 9. Germline CDR1 reads SGHNT; CDR2 reads YENEEA. The length of the CDR3 is 16 residues. The DNA of the CDR3 is TGTGCCAGCAGCTTGGAGGGACAGGGGTCCGTGAATGAGCAGTTCTTC. It is translated as CASSLEGQGSVNEQFF. Filled out from reference TRBV11-3 and TRBJ2-1, the complete variable domain reads EAGVVQSPRYKIIEKKQPVAFWCNPISGHNTLYWYLQNLGQGPELLIRYENEEAVDDSQLPKDRFSAERLKGVDSTLKIQPAELGDSAVYLCASSLEGQGSVNEQFFGPGTRLTVL.

The J gene is TRBJ1-5, the V gene TRBV10-2; TRBD1 agrees at 8 bases. In germline, CDR1 is WSHSY, CDR2 SAAADI. The CDR3 is 13 residues long. The V gene end was trimmed by 6 bases and the J gene end by 7 bases; junction bases not matched to a gene: 5. The CDR3 coding sequence is TGCGCCAGCAGGACAGGGGTTGGGCAGCCCCAGCATTTT. Translated, it gives CASRTGVGQPQHF.

J is TRBJ2-7 and V is TRBV9; D gene uncertain. V lost 3 bases and J lost 4, with 14 bases in between. The CDR3 is 14 amino acids. Germline V gives CDR1 SGDLS, CDR2 YYNGEE. This CDR3 is CASSARRWDYEQYF. CDR3 sequence (DNA): TGTGCCAGCAGCGCCCGAAGGTGGGATTACGAGCAGTACTTC.

The J gene is TRBJ2-1, the V gene TRBV30; D not resolved. Germline CDR1 GTSNPN, CDR2 SVGIG (reference sequence). V was clipped by 1 base and J by 4 bases, with 5 bases between them. CDR3 length equals 12 residues. The CDR3 spells CAWSGDYNEQFF. The CDR3 DNA is TGTGCCTGGAGTGGAGATTACAATGAGCAGTTCTTC.

Remarks on this clone: Other nucleotide sequences in the sample specify the same CDR3. This chain connects TRBV9 to TRBJ2-5; the D is unclear. CDR3 size: 14 residues. V lost 0 bases to trimming and J lost 1 base, with 7 bases between them. Per germline, CDR1 SGDLS and CDR2 YYNGEE. The CDR3 is CASSVGVGQETQYF. In DNA, the CDR3 is TGTGCCAGCAGCGTAGGAGTAGGCCAAGAGACCCAGTACTTC.

A few counts support this clone. V gene TRBV5-1 combines with J gene TRBJ2-3; 11 nucleotides align to TRBD2. CDR3 length equals 15 residues. The V segment lost 4 bases and the J segment 2 bases; nucleotides outside the gene matches: 3. Germline values: CDR1 SGHRS, CDR2 YFSETQ. The CDR3 bases are TGCGCCAGCAGCCCGGGACTAGCGGCCACAGATACGCAGTATTTT. Protein sequence: CASSPGLAATDTQYF.

The chain couples TRBV5-4 to TRBJ2-7, with 9 positions matching TRBD2. V lost 6 bases to trimming and J lost 3 bases; unmatched junction nucleotides: 7. The CDR3 consists of 14 residues. Germline V CDR1 and CDR2: SGHNT, YYREEE (reference sequence). CDR3 nucleotides: TGTGCCAGCAAAATAGCGGGGGCCAACTACGAGCAGTACTTC. Translation gives CASKIAGANYEQYF.

A remark on this clone: Other nucleotide sequences in the sample specify the same CDR3. The CDR3 DNA follows: TGTGCCAGCTCACCGACAGGGGGAGCCTACGAGCAGTACTTC. Translating it yields CASSPTGGAYEQYF. The genes are TRBV18 and TRBJ2-7; 9 bases match TRBD1. Trimming took 3 bases from V and 2 from J; bases not matched to a gene: 2. This CDR3 comprises 14 residues. CDR1 KGHSH and CDR2 LQKENI come from the germline V gene.

The DNA for the CDR3 is TGTGCCAGCAGCTCCACCTACCCAGCGGGGTACGAGCAGTACTTC. It specifies CASSSTYPAGYEQYF. The rearrangement links TRBV11-2 to TRBJ2-7; 7 nucleotides line up with TRBD2. The germline V gene encodes CDR1 SGHAT and CDR2 FQNNGV. Losses at the gene ends were 4 bases for V and 4 bases for J; bases not matched to a gene: 10. The CDR3 sequence is 15 residues long.

This sequence joins TRBV7-6 and TRBJ1-6; D remains unclear. Trimming took off 2 bases at V and 10 bases at J, with 15 bases between the two ends. The CDR3 loop spans 15 amino acids. Germline CDR1 SGHVS, CDR2 FNYEAQ. CDR3 in amino acids: CASSLNLLGGSPLHF. In nucleotides, the CDR3 is TGTGCCAGCAGCTTAAATCTCCTGGGAGGATCACCCCTCCACTTT.

The count of this clone is one. V usage is TRBV7-6 and J usage is TRBJ1-4; D remains unclear. CDR3 length: 14 residues. V was pared by 1 base and J by 1 base, with 4 bases between. The germline V gene encodes CDR1 SGHVS and CDR2 FNYEAQ. CDR3 coding DNA: TGTGCCAGCAGCTTAGAGGTAACTAATGAAAAACTGTTTTTT. Encoded protein: CASSLEVTNEKLFF. The complete variable domain, with remaining parts taken from reference TRBV7-6 and TRBJ1-4, reads GAGVSQSPRYKVTKRGQDVALRCDPISGHVSLYWYRQALGQGPEFLTYFNYEAQQDKSGLPNDRFSAERPEGSISTLTIQRTEQRDSAMYRCASSLEVTNEKLFFGSGTQLSVL.

Turning to this clone: At the DNA level, this CDR3 is encoded by other sequences in the same sample as well. This chain links TRBV10-3 with TRBJ1-5; TRBD1 matches 9 bases. The CDR3 runs 16 residues. Germline V gene lookup returns CDR1 ENHRY and CDR2 SYGVKD. V shed 0 bases and J 1 base; nucleotides not matched to a gene: 1. DNA of the CDR3: TGTGCCATCAGTGAGTCAGGACAGGGGAGCAATCAGCCCCAGCATTTT. Translating it yields CAISESGQGSNQPQHF.

The J gene is TRBJ2-1, the V gene TRBV21-1; the listed D gene, TRBD2, was not tested against the DNA. TRBV21-1 is classified as a pseudogene. There are 16 residues in the CDR3. This chain's CDR3 is CASSKGASGPYNEQFF. DNA of the CDR3: TGTGCCAGCAGCAAAGGGGCTAGCGGTCCCTACAATGAGCAGTTCTTC.

This rearrangement joins TRBV28 to TRBJ1-6; TRBD1 might be the D (5 bases). The CDR3 has 13 residues. Trimming removed 6 bases from V and 7 bases from J, with 10 bases in between. The germline V gene encodes CDR1 MDHEN and CDR2 SYDVKM. CDR3 in amino acids: CASRGVGNSPLHF. CDR3 sequence (DNA): TGTGCCAGCAGGGGGGTCGGAAATTCACCCCTCCACTTT.

V is TRBV5-1 and J is TRBJ2-1; no firm D call. CDR3 length equals 12 residues. From germline, CDR1 is SGHRS and CDR2 YFSETQ. V lost 0 bases and J lost 9, with 7 bases in between. The CDR3 loop is CASSLGPREQFF. The CDR3 coding sequence is TGCGCCAGCAGCTTGGGGCCCCGTGAGCAGTTCTTC.

About this clone itself: The same CDR3 is also encoded by other DNA sequences in this sample. The V and J genes are TRBV5-1 and TRBJ2-3; 9 bases are shared with TRBD1. The CDR3 extends over 14 amino acids. Germline trimming cut 2 bases from V and 3 bases from J; bases unmatched to any gene: 1. Germline V gene data show CDR1 as SGHRS and CDR2 as YFSETQ. DNA of the CDR3: TGCGCCAGCAGCTTAGGGACAGGGACAGATACGCAGTATTTT. Protein: CASSLGTGTDTQYF.

This chain uses TRBV12-5 with TRBJ1-2; D ambiguous. CDR1 and CDR2 from the germline V gene are LGHNT and FRNRAP. Deletions cut 1 base from V and 8 bases from J, with 20 bases between. There are 16 residues in the CDR3. The CDR3 nucleotides read TGTGCTAGTGGTTTGGACGTTTCGACCTCCGCCTACGGCTACACCTTC. The encoded protein is CASGLDVSTSAYGYTF.

Worth noting for this clone: The same CDR3 also results from other DNA sequences found in this sample. The rearrangement joins TRBV19 to TRBJ2-5; D call uncertain. Trimming left V 5 bases short and J 5 bases short, with 6 bases between. Germline V gives CDR1 LNHDA, CDR2 SQIVND (reference sequence). The CDR3 sequence is 11 residues long. For the CDR3, the DNA is TGTGCCAGTAGTCCCGGGGAGACCCAGTACTTC. Translation: CASSPGETQYF.

This clone was found once. V is TRBV2 and J is TRBJ2-2; D uncertain. Germline values: CDR1 SNHLY, CDR2 FYNNEI. V lost 7 bases, J lost 0 bases, and 12 bases lay in between. The CDR3 totals 15 residues. The CDR3 DNA is TGTGCCAGCACGAAGGAGCGATCGAACACCGGGGAGCTGTTTTTT. It encodes CASTKERSNTGELFF.

This sequence joins TRBV6-5 and TRBJ2-5; 10 nucleotides agree with TRBD1. V dropped 2 bases and J dropped 3; count of bases not matched to a gene: 3. The length of the CDR3 is 15 residues. CDR1 MNHEY and CDR2 SVGAGI come from the germline V gene. The CDR3 bases are TGTGCCAGCAGTTACCCCGGGACAGGGGAAGAGACCCAGTACTTC. Protein: CASSYPGTGEETQYF.

This chain connects TRBV5-1 to TRBJ2-2; 8 bases agree with TRBD1. The V segment lost 6 bases and the J segment 4 bases; nucleotides outside the gene matches: 8. There are 15 residues in the CDR3. Germline CDR1 and CDR2: SGHRS and YFSETQ. DNA for the CDR3: TGCGCCAGCACCAGATCGGACAGGGTCACCGGGGAGCTGTTTTTT. It is translated as CASTRSDRVTGELFF.

The V gene is TRBV4-3, the J gene TRBJ1-1; a weak D match, TRBD1 (5 bases). This CDR3 spans 16 amino acids. The germline V and J ends were trimmed by 3 bases and 3 bases, with 17 bases remaining between them. Germline loops: CDR1 LGHNA, CDR2 YSLEER. The CDR3 here is CASSQGTGRPYTEAFF. For the CDR3, the DNA is TGCGCCAGCAGCCAGGGGACGGGACGACCGTACACTGAAGCTTTCTTT.

The chain carries TRBV21-1 and TRBJ2-7. TRBV21-1 has pseudogene status. The CDR3 consists of 12 residues. The CDR3 DNA sequence: TGTGCCAGCAGCAAAGTAATGGACGAGCAGTACTTC. It yields the protein CASSKVMDEQYF.

The V gene is TRBV27, the J gene TRBJ2-5; 7 bases map to TRBD2. Germline CDR1 and CDR2: MNHEY and SMNVEV (reference sequence). CDR3 length: 17 residues. Losses at the gene ends were 2 bases for V and 1 base for J; bases not matched to a gene: 10. Here the CDR3 DNA reads TGTGCCAGCAGTTTAGGCCTTGCGGGAGACCGCCAAGAGACCCAGTACTTC. Protein sequence: CASSLGLAGDRQETQYF.

The chain combines TRBV27 with TRBJ2-7; 12 nucleotides agree with TRBD1. The V and J ends lost 7 bases and 6 bases, in that order; junction bases with no gene match: 7. The CDR3 consists of 14 residues. Germline V gene sequence: CDR1 MNHEY, CDR2 SMNVEV (reference sequence). This chain's CDR3 is CASTRGQGAGEQYF. Here the CDR3 DNA reads TGTGCCAGCACCCGGGGACAGGGGGCGGGCGAGCAGTACTTC.

This chain links TRBV5-1 with TRBJ2-5, with D possibly being TRBD1 (6 bases). Per germline, CDR1 SGHRS and CDR2 YFSETQ. The CDR3 spans 14 residues. Trimming removed 2 bases at V and 5 bases at J, with 13 bases between. CDR3 amino acids: CASSFDDRGETQYF. The CDR3 DNA reads as TGCGCCAGCAGCTTTGATGATAGGGGGGAGACCCAGTACTTC.

J is TRBJ1-5 and V is TRBV5-1; D might be TRBD1 (5 bases). Germline V lookup: CDR1 SGHRS, CDR2 YFSETQ. V lost 0 bases and J lost 6, with 13 bases in between. This CDR3 contains 15 residues. The CDR3 DNA reads as TGCGCCAGCAGCTTGGATTCGCAGGGAGTTCAGCCCCAGCATTTT. It yields the protein CASSLDSQGVQPQHF.